The 6 T cell receptor beta chains reported below all come from one sample, sequenced in a study of T cell changes during pregnancy in multiple sclerosis. TCRdb's table, derived via immunoSEQ multiplex PCR, lists solely in-frame clones and lacks some. The table lists around 62,000 clones, roughly nine tenths of them singletons, with 0.76% in the top ten. Sequenced material: CD4+ T cells from peripheral blood mononuclear cells, taken in the first trimester of pregnancy. Receptors were obtained from a female donor with multiple sclerosis, enrolled in a pregnancy study.

The V and J genes are TRBV29-1 and TRBJ2-1; weak D call: TRBD2 (5 bases). Per the germline V gene, CDR1 is SQVTM and CDR2 is ANQGSEA. V was trimmed by 4 bases and J by 4 bases, leaving 14 bases between them. This CDR3 region has 14 residues. The CDR3 sequence: CSVGRPPGYNEQFF. The DNA for the CDR3 is TGCAGCGTTGGCCGACCGCCGGGGTACAATGAGCAGTTCTTC.

This chain connects TRBV29-1 to TRBJ2-7, with a tentative D call TRBD1 (6 bases). CDR3 length equals 14 residues. Trimming cost V 0 bases and J 2 bases, with 11 bases left between them. Germline lookup yields CDR1 SQVTM and CDR2 ANQGSEA. This CDR3 is CSVEDWQGTYEQYF. The CDR3 DNA follows: TGCAGCGTTGAAGACTGGCAGGGGACCTACGAGCAGTACTTC.

The rearrangement uses TRBV27 and TRBJ2-7, with 10 bases aligning to TRBD2. Germline V gives CDR1 MNHEY, CDR2 SMNVEV (reference sequence). This CDR3 is built from 15 residues. J lost 3 bases, V lost 3 bases, and 5 bases had no gene match. The CDR3 DNA follows: TGTGCCAGCAGTTTGGGACTAGCGTCATTCTACGAGCAGTACTTC. Translated, it gives CASSLGLASFYEQYF.

This clone is a singleton in its sample. V gene TRBV7-8 combines with J gene TRBJ1-4, with 7 bases matching TRBD1. CDR3 length: 15 amino acids. The V gene's germline CDR1 is SGHVS and CDR2 FQNEAQ. Germline trimming cut 5 bases from V and 7 bases from J; bases unmatched to any gene: 10. CDR3 sequence (DNA): TGTGCCAGCAGCCCCCGACAGGGAGAGGGTGAAAAACTGTTTTTT. Protein product: CASSPRQGEGEKLFF.

This chain uses TRBV18 with TRBJ2-7; no reliable D call. The CDR3 extends over 14 amino acids. V was shortened by 6 bases and J by 2 bases, with 14 bases between the two germline ends. The germline V gene has CDR1 KGHSH and CDR2 LQKENI. CDR3 nucleotides: TGTGCCAGCTCCGGAGAGTCGTCCGCCTACGAGCAGTACTTC. Translating it yields CASSGESSAYEQYF.

The chain employs TRBV5-1 and TRBJ2-5, with D possibly matching TRBD1 (6 bases). This CDR3 has 16 amino acids. CDR1 is SGHRS and CDR2 is YFSETQ in the germline V gene. Trimming shortened V by 3 bases and J by 5 bases, and 20 bases separated the two germline ends. The CDR3 bases are TGCGCCAGCAGCTCAGCCCTCCGAGGGGGTACGGAGACCCAGTACTTC. Residues: CASSSALRGGTETQYF.